This T cell receptor beta chain was identified during a study of patients and donors after allogeneic stem cell transplantation. Germline CDR1 and CDR2: SQVTM and ANQGSEA. V was shortened by 3 bases and J by 1 base, with 12 bases between the two germline ends. CDR3 size: 14 residues. TCRdb re-called the RT-PCR reads through MiXCR, storing one row per CDR3 protein. The table has about 960,000 distinct CDR3 sequences, over 15% seen once. Ten or more counts support this clonotype. V gene TRBV29-1 combines with J gene TRBJ1-2, with no clear D. The sample consisted of blood, either unsorted or a sorted T cell fraction (not recorded which). This sequence originates from a human donor who was either an allogeneic HSCT recipient or a stem cell or donor lymphocyte infusion donor (not recorded which). It is not recorded whose cells these are; they may come from a transplant donor. The CDR3 loop is CSVETRLYNYGYTF. For the CDR3, the DNA is TGCAGCGTTGAGACCAGACTCTATAACTATGGCTACACCTTC.